These 19 T cell receptor beta chains came from one sample sequenced in a study of T cells in Graves' hyperthyroidism and ophthalmopathy. The investigators amplified TCR beta CDR3 regions from RNA transcripts. RT-PCR in the first round (using the HTBI primer set) targeted the TCR CDR3. One entry per CDR3 protein results from TCRdb running MiXCR on the multiplex PCR reads. The table includes approximately 400,000 distinct CDR3 sequences, around a sixth detected once. Sequenced input: blood. The receptors shown here come from a woman aged 18-29 years with Graves' hyperthyroidism.

The chain links TRBV6-5 to TRBJ2-1, with 9 bases aligning to TRBD1. This CDR3 has 16 residues. Germline trimming cut 4 bases from V and 5 bases from J; bases unmatched to any gene: 9. Germline CDR1 is MNHEY and CDR2 is SVGAGI. In DNA form, the CDR3 reads TGTGCCAGCAGTTCCCGGACAGGGGCAAGGGACAATGAGCAGTTCTTC. It is translated as CASSSRTGARDNEQFF.

This clonotype has a count of ten or more. This sequence joins TRBV11-2 and TRBJ1-6, with D unresolved. The germline V gene has CDR1 SGHAT and CDR2 FQNNGV. This CDR3 is 14 amino acids long. V lost 1 base to trimming and J lost 6 bases, with 7 bases between them. CDR3 in amino acids: CASSLALLNSPLHF. CDR3 bases: TGTGCCAGCAGCTTAGCACTACTTAATTCACCCCTCCACTTT.

In this sample, this clonotype turned up many times. V and J are TRBV12-3 or TRBV12-4 and TRBJ2-7; D ambiguous. Trimming stripped 6 bases from V and 5 bases from J, with 14 bases between. CDR3 length: 13 residues. The chain's CDR3 is CASSPGILHEQYF. CDR3 DNA sequence: TGTGCCAGCAGCCCTGGCATACTTCACGAGCAGTACTTC.

V gene TRBV12-3 or TRBV12-4 combines with J gene TRBJ1-6; D gene unclear. The CDR3 runs to 12 residues. V dropped 5 bases and J dropped 6 bases, with 5 bases sitting between them. The CDR3 DNA sequence: TGTGCCAGCAGTCTACTTAATTCACCCCTCCACTTT. Protein: CASSLLNSPLHF.

The chain employs TRBV7-2 and TRBJ2-7; D is perhaps TRBD1 or TRBD2 (5 bases each). CDR1 and CDR2 from the germline V gene are SGHTA and FQGNSA. The V end was cut by 5 bases, the J end by 0 bases, with 17 bases between. CDR3 length: 16 amino acids. The CDR3 bases are TGTGCCAGCAGCACCCAGGGAGCGAAGGTCTCCTACGAGCAGTACTTC. Amino acids: CASSTQGAKVSYEQYF.

This clonotype was detected ten times or more. The rearrangement uses TRBV10-3 and TRBJ2-5; TRBD1 matches 9 bases. Trimming removed 5 bases from V and 12 bases from J; junction bases left unmatched: 13. The CDR3 loop spans 14 amino acids. Germline V CDR1 and CDR2: ENHRY, SYGVKD. The DNA for the CDR3 is TGTGCCATCAGTTCCGGGACAGGGCGGAATATTGAGTACTTC. It codes for CAISSGTGRNIEYF.

This clonotype has a count of ten or more. The V call is TRBV9, the J call TRBJ2-2; 8 nucleotides align to TRBD1. This CDR3 spans 15 amino acids. V shed 4 bases, J shed 4 bases, and the junction held 6 bases outside the gene matches. Germline values: CDR1 SGDLS, CDR2 YYNGEE. For the CDR3, the DNA is TGTGCCAGCAGCCCCCGACAGGGGAGCACCGGGGAGCTGTTTTTT. Its translation is CASSPRQGSTGELFF.

The CDR3 nucleotides read TGCAGTGCTAGGCAACCGGGACAGGGGGCAGATACGCAGTATTTT. Encoded protein: CSARQPGQGADTQYF. The chain is built from TRBV20-1 and TRBJ2-3, with 11 bases matching TRBD1. V trimming: 3 bases; J trimming: 4 bases; junction bases outside the gene matches: 6. CDR3 length: 15 residues. Germline CDR1 and CDR2: DFQATT and SNEGSKA (reference sequence).

On this clonotype itself: The junction and the germline gene differ at one end; a read error may be behind it. The chain recombines TRBV7-9 with TRBJ2-1; 8 bases agree with TRBD2. The CDR3 loop spans 15 amino acids. CDR1 is SEHNR and CDR2 is FQNEAQ in the germline V gene (reference sequence). CDR3 sequence: CASSSSGSSYSEQFF. The CDR3 region has the DNA TGTGCCAGCAGTTCGAGCGGGAGCTCCTACAGTGAGCAGTTCTTC. Complete variable domain (other parts from reference TRBV7-9 and TRBJ2-1): DTGVSQNPRHKITKRGQNVTFRCDPISEHNRLYWYRQTLGQGPEFLTYFQNEAQLEKSRLLSDRFSAERPKGSFSTLEIQRTEQGDSAMYLCASSSSGSSYSEQFFGPGTRLTVL.

This clonotype was counted many times. This chain uses TRBV19 with TRBJ1-2, with D possibly TRBD1 on 5 matching bases. Per germline, CDR1 LNHDA and CDR2 SQIVND (reference sequence). This CDR3 has 14 residues. V dropped 7 bases and J dropped 1 base, with 13 bases sitting between them. The CDR3 DNA reads as TGTGCCAGTATACCAGGGAATGTTAACTATGGCTACACCTTC. Protein sequence: CASIPGNVNYGYTF.

The chain links TRBV14 to TRBJ2-1; no firm D call. The closer fit of TRBJ2-7 to the DNA end suggests the J call may be wrong. In germline, CDR1 is SGHDN, CDR2 FVKESK. This CDR3 region has 13 residues. The CDR3 region is CASSVSSYNEQYF. The CDR3 coding sequence is TGTGCCAGCAGCGTAAGCTCCTACAATGAGCAGTACTTC.

The sample holds many counts of this clonotype. The chain employs TRBV6-1 and TRBJ2-7; D ambiguous. In germline, CDR1 is MNHNS, CDR2 SASEGT. The CDR3 contains 13 residues. The V end lost 4 bases, the J end lost 3 bases, and 10 bases lay between the germline ends. CDR3 DNA sequence: TGTGCCAGCAGTGGGCAAGGGTTCTACGAGCAGTACTTC. Translated, it gives CASSGQGFYEQYF.

This clonotype was observed many times. The chain joins TRBV9 to TRBJ2-6; D uncertain. This CDR3 contains 14 residues. The germline gives CDR1 SGDLS, CDR2 YYNGEE. V was clipped by 5 bases and J by 0 bases, with 6 bases between them. This chain's CDR3 is CASSTDSGANVLTF. The DNA of the CDR3 is TGTGCCAGCAGTACGGACTCTGGGGCCAACGTCCTGACTTTC.

Only a few counts were recorded for this clonotype. The genes are TRBV24-1 and TRBJ2-5, with unresolved D. Trimming took 4 bases from V and 2 from J, leaving 7 bases between them. The CDR3 spans 13 residues. CDR1 and CDR2 from the germline V gene are KGHDR and SFDVKD. The CDR3 bases are TGTGCCACCAGTGAAGGTAGTCAAGAGACCCAGTACTTC. It translates to CATSEGSQETQYF.

This clonotype came up many times. This chain uses TRBV19 with TRBJ1-5; a possible D gene is TRBD1 (5 bases). Germline loops: CDR1 LNHDA, CDR2 SQIVND (reference sequence). V shed 6 bases and J shed 0 bases, with 12 bases lying between them. CDR3 length: 15 residues. The CDR3 loop is CASRVWGYSNQPQHF. The CDR3 DNA is TGTGCCAGTAGAGTTTGGGGGTATAGCAATCAGCCCCAGCATTTT.

In this sample, this clonotype turned up many times. This chain links TRBV18 with TRBJ2-4; D is unclear. Trimming cost V 1 base and J 0 bases, with 10 bases left between them. The CDR3 contains 16 residues. Germline V gene sequence: CDR1 KGHSH, CDR2 LQKENI. CDR3 nucleotides: TGTGCCAGCTCACCACAGATGATGCTAGCCAAAAACATTCAGTACTTC. It translates to CASSPQMMLAKNIQYF.

This clonotype was counted at least ten times. The chain couples TRBV19 to TRBJ2-2; perhaps TRBD1 as D (5 bases). CDR1 and CDR2 (germline): LNHDA, SQIVND (reference sequence). V lost 8 bases and J 1 base, leaving 14 bases between the germline ends. The CDR3 has 15 residues. Written as DNA, the CDR3 is TGTGCCAGTCGAAGGGGATCGAGGAACACCGGGGAGCTGTTTTTT. Protein: CASRRGSRNTGELFF.

This clonotype was counted at least ten times. The gene calls are TRBV12-3 or TRBV12-4 and TRBJ2-4; TRBD2 aligns across 12 bases. Trimming removed 6 bases from V and 0 bases from J; junction bases left unmatched: 9. The CDR3 is made up of 18 amino acids. The CDR3 protein is CASSHQGLAGLAKNIQYF. CDR3 DNA sequence: TGTGCCAGCAGCCACCAGGGACTAGCGGGCCTAGCCAAAAACATTCAGTACTTC.

CDR3 region: CASSETGQTNTEAFF. The DNA of the CDR3 is TGTGCCAGCAGTGAAACCGGACAGACGAACACTGAAGCTTTCTTT. The chain recombines TRBV6-1 with TRBJ1-1; tentatively, D is TRBD1 (6 bases). This CDR3 has 15 residues. Trimming stripped 2 bases from V and 1 base from J, with 11 bases between. The germline V gene encodes CDR1 MNHNS and CDR2 SASEGT.